This entry lists 5 T cell receptor beta chains sequenced from one sample in a study of vaccination effects on CD4 cells after COVID-19. Their specific antigens are unknown. With the ViraFEST assay, the study expanded antigen-specific CD4+ T cells using viral peptide pools, then sequenced them. The culture ran for roughly ten days, and then CD4+ T cells were isolated. Each participant received a vaccine that was either BNT162b2 or mRNA-1273, given as two doses. Produced via immunoSEQ multiplex PCR; TCRdb's table is partial and in-frame only. Of tens of thousands of clones listed, around 79% are singletons. Here the sequenced sample was CD4+ T cells from PBMCs cultured with SARS-CoV-2 spike peptides, taken after COVID-19 vaccination. The receptors derive from a human donor who received a COVID-19 vaccine. Some clones in this sample may be carry-over from other donors' samples.

CDR3 region: CASSPIGGVQETQYF. In DNA form, the CDR3 reads TGTGCCAGCAGTCCCATTGGGGGGGTTCAAGAGACCCAGTACTTC. The rearrangement uses TRBV6-5 and TRBJ2-5, with TRBD2 matching over 7 bases. Trimming took 5 bases from V and 2 from J; bases not matched to a gene: 8. Germline V gives CDR1 MNHEY, CDR2 SVGAGI. This CDR3 has 15 residues.

The gene calls are TRBV24-1 and TRBJ2-2, with 7 positions matching TRBD1. The V gene end was trimmed by 7 bases and the J gene end by 1 base; junction bases not matched to a gene: 5. The CDR3 extends over 15 amino acids. Germline lookup yields CDR1 KGHDR and CDR2 SFDVKD. CDR3 in DNA: TGTGCCACCAGGGACAGGAGAATGAACACCGGGGAGCTGTTTTTT. Its protein product is CATRDRRMNTGELFF.

This chain joins TRBV5-4 and TRBJ1-1; TRBD1 aligns across 7 bases. This CDR3 spans 13 amino acids. The V gene end was trimmed by 4 bases and the J gene end by 5 bases; junction bases not matched to a gene: 5. Germline V gives CDR1 SGHNT, CDR2 YYREEE (reference sequence). CDR3 in amino acids: CASSPHRGTEAFF. CDR3 nucleotides: TGTGCCAGCAGCCCCCACAGGGGAACTGAAGCTTTCTTT.

The chain has TRBV6-2 or TRBV6-3 and TRBJ2-5, with a tentative D call TRBD2 (7 bases). The germline V gene has CDR1 MNHEY and CDR2 SVGEGT. The CDR3 is 18 amino acids. With 3 bases removed from V and 2 bases from J, the gap between germline ends came to 22 bases. CDR3 residues: CASSYRLVQGGLQETQYF. Here the CDR3 DNA reads TGTGCCAGCAGTTATAGATTGGTACAGGGAGGGCTTCAAGAGACCCAGTACTTC.

The chain joins TRBV12-5 to TRBJ1-1; D is possibly TRBD1 (6 bases). Trimming cost V 2 bases and J 4 bases, with 14 bases left between them. The CDR3 is 15 residues long. Germline CDR1 is LGHNT and CDR2 is FRNRAP. CDR3 sequence (DNA): TGTGCTAGTGGTTTGTCGGGGGCGCAGGGCACTGAAGCTTTCTTT. Protein product: CASGLSGAQGTEAFF.